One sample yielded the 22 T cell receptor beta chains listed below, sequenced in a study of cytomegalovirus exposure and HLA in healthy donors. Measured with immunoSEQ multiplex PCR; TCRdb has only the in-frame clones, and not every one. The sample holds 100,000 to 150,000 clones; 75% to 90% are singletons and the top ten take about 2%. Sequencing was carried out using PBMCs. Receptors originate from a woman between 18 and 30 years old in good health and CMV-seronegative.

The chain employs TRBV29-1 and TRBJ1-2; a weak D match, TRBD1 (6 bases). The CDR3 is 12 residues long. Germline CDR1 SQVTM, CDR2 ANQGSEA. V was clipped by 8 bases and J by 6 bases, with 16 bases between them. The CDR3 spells CSTSAGADGYTF. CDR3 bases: TGCAGCACAAGTGCGGGGGCAGATGGCTACACCTTC.

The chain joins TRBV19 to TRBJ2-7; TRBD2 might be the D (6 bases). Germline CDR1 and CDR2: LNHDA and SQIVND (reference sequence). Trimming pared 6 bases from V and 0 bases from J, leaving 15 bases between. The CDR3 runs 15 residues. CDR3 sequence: CASSPAGRSSYEQYF. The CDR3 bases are TGTGCCAGTAGCCCGGCGGGGCGTAGCTCCTACGAGCAGTACTTC.

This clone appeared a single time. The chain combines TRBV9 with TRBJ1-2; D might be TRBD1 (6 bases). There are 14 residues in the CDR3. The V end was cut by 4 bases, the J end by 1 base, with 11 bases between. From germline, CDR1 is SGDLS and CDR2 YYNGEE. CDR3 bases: TGTGCCAGCAGCACCGGACAGAATAACTATGGCTACACCTTC. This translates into CASSTGQNNYGYTF.

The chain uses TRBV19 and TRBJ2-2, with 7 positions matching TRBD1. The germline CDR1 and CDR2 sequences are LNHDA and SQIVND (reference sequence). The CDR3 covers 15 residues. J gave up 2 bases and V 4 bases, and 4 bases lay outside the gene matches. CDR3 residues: CASSTWDSNTGELFF. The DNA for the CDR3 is TGTGCCAGTAGTACTTGGGACAGCAACACCGGGGAGCTGTTTTTT.

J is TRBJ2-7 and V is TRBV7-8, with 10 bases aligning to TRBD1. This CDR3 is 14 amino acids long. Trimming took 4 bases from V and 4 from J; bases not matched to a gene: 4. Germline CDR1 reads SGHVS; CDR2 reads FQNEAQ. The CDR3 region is CASSSGTGAYEQYF. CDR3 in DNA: TGTGCCAGCAGCTCCGGGACAGGGGCATACGAGCAGTACTTC.

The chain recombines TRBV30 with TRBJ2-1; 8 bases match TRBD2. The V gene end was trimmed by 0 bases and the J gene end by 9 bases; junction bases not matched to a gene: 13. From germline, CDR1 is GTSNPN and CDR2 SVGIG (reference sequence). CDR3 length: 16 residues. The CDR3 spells CAWSVAGGRRRGEQFF. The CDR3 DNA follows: TGTGCCTGGAGTGTAGCCGGCGGGAGGAGGCGGGGTGAGCAGTTCTTC.

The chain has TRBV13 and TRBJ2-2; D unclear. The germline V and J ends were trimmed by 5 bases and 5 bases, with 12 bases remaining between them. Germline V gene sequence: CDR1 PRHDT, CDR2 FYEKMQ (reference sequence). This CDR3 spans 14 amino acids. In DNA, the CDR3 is TGTGCCAGCAGCGTTAATAAGAGGACCGGGGAGCTGTTTTTT. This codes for CASSVNKRTGELFF.

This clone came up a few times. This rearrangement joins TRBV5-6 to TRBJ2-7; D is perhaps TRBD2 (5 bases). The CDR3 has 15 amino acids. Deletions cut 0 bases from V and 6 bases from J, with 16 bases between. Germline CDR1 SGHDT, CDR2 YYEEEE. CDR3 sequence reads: CASSLVAGRGIEQYF. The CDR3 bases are TGTGCCAGCAGCTTGGTGGCAGGTAGAGGGATCGAGCAGTACTTC. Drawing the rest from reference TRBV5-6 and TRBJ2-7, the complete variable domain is DAGVTQSPTHLIKTRGQQVTLRCSPKSGHDTVSWYQQALGQGPQFIFQYYEEEERQRGNFPDRFSGHQFPNYSSELNVNALLLGDSALYLCASSLVAGRGIEQYFGPGTRLTVT.

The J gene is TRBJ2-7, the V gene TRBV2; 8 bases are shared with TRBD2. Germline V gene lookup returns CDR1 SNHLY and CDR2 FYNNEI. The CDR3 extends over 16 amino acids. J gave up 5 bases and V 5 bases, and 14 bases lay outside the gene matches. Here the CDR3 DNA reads TGTGCCAGCAGTTACCCTACAGCGGGAGCCGTCGACGAGCAGTACTTC. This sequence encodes CASSYPTAGAVDEQYF.

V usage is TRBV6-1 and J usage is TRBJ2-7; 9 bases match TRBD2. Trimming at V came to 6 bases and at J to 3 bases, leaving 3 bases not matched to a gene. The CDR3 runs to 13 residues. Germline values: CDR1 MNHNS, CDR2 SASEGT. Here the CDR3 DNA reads TGTGCCAGCAGCCTAGCGGGAATCTACGAGCAGTACTTC. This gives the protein CASSLAGIYEQYF.

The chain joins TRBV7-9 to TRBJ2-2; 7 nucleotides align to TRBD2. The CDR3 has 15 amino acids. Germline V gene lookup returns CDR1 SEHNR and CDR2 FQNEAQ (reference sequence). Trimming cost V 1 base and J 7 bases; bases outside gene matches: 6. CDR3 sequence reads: CASSLVPSGIGELFF. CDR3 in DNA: TGTGCCAGCAGCTTAGTCCCCAGCGGGATCGGGGAGCTGTTTTTT.

CDR3 loop: CASSVEENYGYTF. DNA for the CDR3: TGTGCCAGCAGTGTAGAAGAAAACTATGGCTACACCTTC. This chain connects TRBV2 to TRBJ1-2; D gene unclear. Trimming stripped 4 bases from V and 2 bases from J, with 8 bases between. Germline loops: CDR1 SNHLY, CDR2 FYNNEI. The CDR3 sequence is 13 residues long.

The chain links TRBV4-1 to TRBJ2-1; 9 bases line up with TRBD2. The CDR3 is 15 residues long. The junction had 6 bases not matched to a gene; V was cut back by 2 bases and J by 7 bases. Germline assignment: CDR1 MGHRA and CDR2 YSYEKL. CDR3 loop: CASSQRGLAGNEQFF. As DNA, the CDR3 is TGCGCCAGCAGCCAACGGGGACTAGCAGGGAATGAGCAGTTCTTC.

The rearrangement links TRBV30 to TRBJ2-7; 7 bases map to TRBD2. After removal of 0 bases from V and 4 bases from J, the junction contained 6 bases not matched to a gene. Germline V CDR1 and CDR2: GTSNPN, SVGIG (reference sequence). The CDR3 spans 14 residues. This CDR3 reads CAWSVPAGKYEQYF. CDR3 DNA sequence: TGTGCCTGGAGTGTTCCAGCGGGAAAGTACGAGCAGTACTTC.

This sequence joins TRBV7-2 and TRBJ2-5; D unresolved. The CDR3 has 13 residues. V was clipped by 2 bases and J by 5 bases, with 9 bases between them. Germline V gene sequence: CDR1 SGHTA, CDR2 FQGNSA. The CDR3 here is CASSLNYRETQYF. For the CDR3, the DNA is TGTGCCAGCAGCTTAAACTACCGTGAGACCCAGTACTTC.

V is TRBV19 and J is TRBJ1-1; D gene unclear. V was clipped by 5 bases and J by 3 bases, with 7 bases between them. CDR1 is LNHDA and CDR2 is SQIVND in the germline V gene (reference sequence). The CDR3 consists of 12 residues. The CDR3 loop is CASSPRYTEAFF. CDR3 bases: TGTGCCAGTAGTCCCCGGTACACTGAAGCTTTCTTT.

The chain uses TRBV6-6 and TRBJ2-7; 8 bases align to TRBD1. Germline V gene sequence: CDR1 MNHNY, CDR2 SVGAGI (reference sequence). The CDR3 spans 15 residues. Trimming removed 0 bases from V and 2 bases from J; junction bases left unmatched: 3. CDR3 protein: CASSYSVQGAYEQYF. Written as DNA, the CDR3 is TGTGCCAGCAGTTACTCGGTACAGGGGGCCTACGAGCAGTACTTC.

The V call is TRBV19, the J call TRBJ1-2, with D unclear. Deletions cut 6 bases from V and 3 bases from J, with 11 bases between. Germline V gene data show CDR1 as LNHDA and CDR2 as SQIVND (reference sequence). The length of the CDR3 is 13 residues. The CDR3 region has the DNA TGTGCCAGTAGCGGGTTTCTGGACTATGGCTACACCTTC. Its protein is CASSGFLDYGYTF.

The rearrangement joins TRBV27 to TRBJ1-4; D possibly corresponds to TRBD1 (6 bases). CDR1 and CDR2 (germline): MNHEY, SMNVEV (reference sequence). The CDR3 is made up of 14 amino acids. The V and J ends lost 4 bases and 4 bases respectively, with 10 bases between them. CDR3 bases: TGTGCCAGCAGTTCACAGGGATATAATGAAAAACTGTTTTTT. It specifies CASSSQGYNEKLFF.

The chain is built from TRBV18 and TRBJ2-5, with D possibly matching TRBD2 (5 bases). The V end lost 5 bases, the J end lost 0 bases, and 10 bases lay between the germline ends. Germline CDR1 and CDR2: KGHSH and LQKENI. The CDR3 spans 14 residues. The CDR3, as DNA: TGTGCCAGCTCATCTTCGGACTACCAAGAGACCCAGTACTTC. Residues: CASSSSDYQETQYF.

CDR3 sequence reads: CASSSRDSSNYGYTF. CDR3 nucleotide sequence: TGTGCCAGCAGCTCCCGGGACTCCTCTAACTATGGCTACACCTTC. The rearrangement joins TRBV7-8 to TRBJ1-2; a weak D match, TRBD1 (5 bases). Trimming stripped 4 bases from V and 0 bases from J, with 12 bases between. The CDR3 consists of 15 residues. Germline CDR1 is SGHVS and CDR2 is FQNEAQ.

The DNA of the CDR3 is TGTGCCTGGAGTGTAATACACCCTAGCAATCAGCCCCAGCATTTT. Translated: CAWSVIHPSNQPQHF. J is TRBJ1-5 and V is TRBV30; D unresolved. Trimming took off 0 bases at V and 0 bases at J, with 9 bases between the two ends. The CDR3 runs to 15 residues. Looked up from germline, CDR1 is GTSNPN and CDR2 is SVGIG (reference sequence).